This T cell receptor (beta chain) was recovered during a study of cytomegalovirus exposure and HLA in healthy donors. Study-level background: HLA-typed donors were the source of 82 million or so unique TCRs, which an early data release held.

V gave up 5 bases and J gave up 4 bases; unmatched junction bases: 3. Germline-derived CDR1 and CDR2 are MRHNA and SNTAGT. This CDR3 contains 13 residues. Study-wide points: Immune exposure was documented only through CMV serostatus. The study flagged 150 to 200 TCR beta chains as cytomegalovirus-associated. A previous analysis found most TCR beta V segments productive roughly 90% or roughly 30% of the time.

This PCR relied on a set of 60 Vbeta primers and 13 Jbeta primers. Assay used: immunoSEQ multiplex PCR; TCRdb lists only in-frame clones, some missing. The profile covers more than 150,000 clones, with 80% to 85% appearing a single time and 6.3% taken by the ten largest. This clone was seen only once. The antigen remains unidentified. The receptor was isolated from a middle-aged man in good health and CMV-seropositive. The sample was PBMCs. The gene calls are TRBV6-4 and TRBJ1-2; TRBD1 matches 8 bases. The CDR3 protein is CASSPDRGYGYTF. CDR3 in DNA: TGTGCCAGCAGTCCAGACAGGGGCTATGGCTACACCTTC.